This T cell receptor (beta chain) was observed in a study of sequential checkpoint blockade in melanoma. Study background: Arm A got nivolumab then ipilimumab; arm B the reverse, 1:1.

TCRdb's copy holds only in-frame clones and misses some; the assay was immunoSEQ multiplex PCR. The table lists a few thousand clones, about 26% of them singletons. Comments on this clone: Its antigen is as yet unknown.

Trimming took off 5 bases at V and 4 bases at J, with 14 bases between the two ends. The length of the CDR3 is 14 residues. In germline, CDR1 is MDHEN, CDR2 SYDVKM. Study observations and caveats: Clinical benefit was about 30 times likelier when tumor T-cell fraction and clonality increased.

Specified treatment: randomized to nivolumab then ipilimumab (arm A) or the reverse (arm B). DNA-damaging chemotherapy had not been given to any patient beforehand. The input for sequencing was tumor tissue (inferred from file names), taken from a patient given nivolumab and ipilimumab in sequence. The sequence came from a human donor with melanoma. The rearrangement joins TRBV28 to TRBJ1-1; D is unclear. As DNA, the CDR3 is TGTGCCAGCAGTCCCCGGACTCTAGGCACTGAAGCTTTCTTT. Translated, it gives CASSPRTLGTEAFF.